The rows below give T cell receptor beta chains drawn from one sample of a study of early T cells in non-severe SARS-CoV-2 infection. TCRdb re-derived calls from the 5' RACE reads in MiXCR, one entry per CDR3 protein. The sample has 40,000 to 45,000 distinct CDR3 sequences; about a tenth are singletons. The material sequenced was whole blood. All receptors come from an adult who was a healthcare worker with PCR-confirmed SARS-CoV-2 infection or an uninfected control (not recorded which). Each CDR3 is given with its conserved first and last residue. The D gene is left open where the match is weak. Some rows have no size entry. The others give once, few or many, or a class for an expanded clone.

j_gene: TRBJ1-2
d_gene: .
abundance: .
v_gene: TRBV30
CDR3aa: CAWSRGVSGYTF
CDR3nt: TGTGCCTGGAGTCGGGGGGTATCTGGCTACACCTTC

j_gene: TRBJ1-2
d_gene: TRBD1
abundance: many
v_gene: TRBV3-1
CDR3aa: CASSQDRGVYGYTF
CDR3nt: TGTGCCAGCAGCCAAGACAGGGGGGTTTATGGCTACACCTTC

j_gene: TRBJ2-3
d_gene: TRBD2
abundance: many
v_gene: TRBV20-1
CDR3aa: CSASGGVAARPQYF
CDR3nt: TGCAGTGCTAGCGGGGGGGTGGCGGCGAGGCCGCAGTATTTT

j_gene: TRBJ2-5
d_gene: .
abundance: many
v_gene: TRBV24-1
CDR3aa: CATSEATADKETQYF
CDR3nt: TGTGCCACCAGTGAGGCCACAGCTGACAAAGAGACCCAGTACTTC

j_gene: TRBJ2-3
d_gene: TRBD2
abundance: few
v_gene: TRBV6-2/TRBV6-3
CDR3aa: CASSYPGLAGVADTQYF
CDR3nt: TGTGCCAGCAGTTACCCAGGACTAGCGGGGGTAGCAGATACGCAGTATTTT

j_gene: TRBJ2-1
d_gene: .
abundance: many
v_gene: TRBV9
CDR3aa: CASSVGPQLIYNEQFF
CDR3nt: TGTGCCAGCAGCGTAGGGCCCCAGCTTATATACAATGAGCAGTTCTTC

j_gene: TRBJ1-5
d_gene: TRBD1
abundance: .
v_gene: TRBV5-6
CDR3aa: CASSDGTEEYSNQPQHF
CDR3nt: TGTGCCAGCAGCGACGGGACAGAGGAATATAGCAATCAGCCCCAGCATTTT

j_gene: TRBJ1-2
d_gene: .
abundance: many
v_gene: TRBV7-3
CDR3aa: CASSPGPDYGYTF
CDR3nt: TGTGCCAGCAGCCCCGGACCGGACTATGGCTACACCTTC

j_gene: TRBJ2-3
d_gene: TRBD2
abundance: .
v_gene: TRBV7-3
CDR3aa: CASSRFAGGITDTQYF
CDR3nt: TGTGCCAGCAGCCGCTTTGCGGGGGGAATCACAGATACGCAGTATTTT

j_gene: TRBJ1-2
d_gene: .
abundance: many
v_gene: TRBV6-1
CDR3aa: CASTPRDIGYGYTF
CDR3nt: TGTGCCAGCACACCCCGGGACATCGGCTATGGCTACACCTTC

j_gene: TRBJ1-6
d_gene: .
abundance: many
v_gene: TRBV7-3
CDR3aa: CASSAQGPRTPLHF
CDR3nt: TGTGCCAGCAGCGCCCAGGGTCCGCGGACACCCCTCCACTTT

j_gene: TRBJ2-3
d_gene: TRBD2
abundance: .
v_gene: TRBV12-3/TRBV12-4
CDR3aa: CASSRLAVGDTQYF
CDR3nt: TGTGCCAGCAGTCGGCTAGCGGTGGGAGATACGCAGTATTTT

j_gene: TRBJ2-2
d_gene: .
abundance: .
v_gene: TRBV29-1
CDR3aa: CSVDQGNTGELFF
CDR3nt: TGCAGCGTTGATCAAGGGAACACCGGGGAGCTGTTTTTT

j_gene: TRBJ1-1
d_gene: .
abundance: .
v_gene: TRBV29-1
CDR3aa: CSVEGLLGARGAFF
CDR3nt: TGCAGCGTTGAAGGGCTTTTGGGGGCCAGAGGAGCTTTCTTT

j_gene: TRBJ2-2
d_gene: .
abundance: .
v_gene: TRBV5-5
CDR3aa: CASSLYNTGELFF
CDR3nt: TGTGCCAGCAGCTTGTATAACACCGGGGAGCTGTTTTTT

j_gene: TRBJ2-7
d_gene: .
abundance: .
v_gene: TRBV12-3/TRBV12-4
CDR3aa: CASSLHGPYEQYF
CDR3nt: TGTGCCAGCAGTTTACACGGACCTTACGAGCAGTACTTC

j_gene: TRBJ2-1
d_gene: .
abundance: .
v_gene: TRBV20-1
CDR3aa: CSERRLQLYNEQFF
CDR3nt: TGCAGTGAGCGGCGGCTGCAACTTTACAATGAGCAGTTCTTC

j_gene: TRBJ2-7
d_gene: .
abundance: .
v_gene: TRBV5-1
CDR3aa: CASSSFAGYEQYF
CDR3nt: TGCGCCAGCAGCTCCTTCGCGGGCTACGAGCAGTACTTC

j_gene: TRBJ2-5
d_gene: .
abundance: few
v_gene: TRBV28
CDR3aa: CASSYRTSQETQYF
CDR3nt: TGTGCCAGCAGCTATAGGACAAGCCAAGAGACCCAGTACTTC

j_gene: TRBJ2-3
d_gene: .
abundance: .
v_gene: TRBV5-4
CDR3aa: CASSLFSGSSGDTQYF
CDR3nt: TGTGCCAGCAGCTTGTTCTCGGGGAGCTCCGGGGATACGCAGTATTTT

j_gene: TRBJ1-3
d_gene: TRBD1
abundance: few
v_gene: TRBV12-3/TRBV12-4
CDR3aa: CASSPGQGLVYGNTIYF
CDR3nt: TGTGCCAGCAGTCCTGGACAGGGGTTAGTGTACGGAAACACCATATATTTT

j_gene: TRBJ2-2
d_gene: TRBD2
abundance: many
v_gene: TRBV7-2
CDR3aa: CASSQRGGRTGELFF
CDR3nt: TGTGCCAGCAGCCAGCGGGGGGGCCGTACCGGGGAGCTGTTTTTT

j_gene: TRBJ2-7
d_gene: .
abundance: .
v_gene: TRBV4-1
CDR3aa: CASSPKSRPHEQYF
CDR3nt: TGCGCCAGCAGCCCCAAGTCCAGGCCCCACGAGCAGTACTTC

j_gene: TRBJ1-6
d_gene: TRBD1
abundance: .
v_gene: TRBV11-2
CDR3aa: CASSHPDRDRSPLHF
CDR3nt: TGTGCCAGCAGCCACCCGGACAGGGATCGGTCACCCCTCCACTTT

j_gene: TRBJ1-3
d_gene: .
abundance: .
v_gene: TRBV9
CDR3aa: CASSVDSGNTIYF
CDR3nt: TGTGCCAGCAGCGTTGACTCTGGAAACACCATATATTTT

j_gene: TRBJ1-2
d_gene: .
abundance: many
v_gene: TRBV29-1
CDR3aa: CSVAPIDRTGYTF
CDR3nt: TGCAGCGTTGCTCCTATCGACAGGACAGGCTACACCTTC

j_gene: TRBJ2-7
d_gene: .
abundance: .
v_gene: TRBV7-6
CDR3aa: CASSSKTLAYEQYF
CDR3nt: TGTGCCAGCAGCTCGAAGACACTTGCCTACGAGCAGTACTTC

j_gene: TRBJ1-3
d_gene: .
abundance: many
v_gene: TRBV29-1
CDR3aa: CSVELTEGKNTIYF
CDR3nt: TGCAGCGTTGAGTTGACTGAAGGCAAGAACACCATATATTTT

j_gene: TRBJ2-3
d_gene: .
abundance: .
v_gene: TRBV20-1
CDR3aa: CSASKGGRTDTQYF
CDR3nt: TGCAGTGCTAGTAAGGGGGGCCGAACAGATACGCAGTATTTT

j_gene: TRBJ2-7
d_gene: .
abundance: few
v_gene: TRBV20-1
CDR3aa: CSAPDLTYEQYF
CDR3nt: TGCAGTGCCCCGGACCTGACCTACGAGCAGTACTTC

j_gene: TRBJ1-3
d_gene: .
abundance: .
v_gene: TRBV7-9
CDR3aa: CASSLDIGRVYGNTIYF
CDR3nt: TGTGCCAGCAGCTTAGATATCGGCAGGGTGTATGGAAACACCATATATTTT

j_gene: TRBJ2-3
d_gene: TRBD2
abundance: .
v_gene: TRBV6-2/TRBV6-3
CDR3aa: CASKKAGVSTDTQYF
CDR3nt: TGTGCCAGCAAGAAGGCGGGGGTCAGCACAGATACGCAGTATTTT

j_gene: TRBJ2-7
d_gene: .
abundance: .
v_gene: TRBV20-1
CDR3aa: CSARRPPSLHEQYF
CDR3nt: TGCAGTGCTAGACGACCGCCGTCCCTCCACGAGCAGTACTTC

j_gene: TRBJ1-1
d_gene: TRBD1
abundance: many
v_gene: TRBV2
CDR3aa: CASSGTGDTEAFF
CDR3nt: TGTGCCAGCAGCGGGACAGGGGACACTGAAGCTTTCTTT

j_gene: TRBJ2-1
d_gene: .
abundance: .
v_gene: TRBV11-2
CDR3aa: CASSSELGGFYNDQFF
CDR3nt: TGTGCCAGCAGCTCCGAGTTAGGAGGATTCTACAATGATCAGTTCTTC

j_gene: TRBJ1-2
d_gene: .
abundance: few
v_gene: TRBV6-4
CDR3aa: CASSDSGAEAPNLPYGYTF
CDR3nt: TGTGCCAGCAGTGACTCAGGAGCGGAGGCCCCCAACTTACCCTATGGCTACACCTTC

j_gene: TRBJ1-2
d_gene: TRBD1
abundance: few
v_gene: TRBV20-1
CDR3aa: CSARDQTGDYGYTF
CDR3nt: TGCAGTGCTAGAGACCAGACAGGGGACTATGGCTACACCTTC

j_gene: TRBJ1-1
d_gene: .
abundance: .
v_gene: TRBV15
CDR3aa: CATSRDQGLNTEAFF
CDR3nt: TGTGCCACCAGCAGAGATCAGGGACTGAACACTGAAGCTTTCTTT

j_gene: TRBJ2-3
d_gene: .
abundance: many
v_gene: TRBV19
CDR3aa: CASSIVSTSSPDTQYF
CDR3nt: TGTGCCAGTAGTATAGTAAGCACGTCCAGCCCAGATACGCAGTATTTT

j_gene: TRBJ2-5
d_gene: .
abundance: .
v_gene: TRBV6-6
CDR3aa: CASSYLGVETQYF
CDR3nt: TGTGCCAGCAGTTACTTGGGAGTGGAGACCCAGTACTTC

j_gene: TRBJ2-3
d_gene: TRBD2
abundance: .
v_gene: TRBV29-1
CDR3aa: CSTTSGGNFNTDTQYF
CDR3nt: TGCAGCACCACTAGCGGGGGGAACTTTAACACAGATACGCAGTATTTT

j_gene: TRBJ2-1
d_gene: .
abundance: many
v_gene: TRBV29-1
CDR3aa: CSSRTGSYNEQFF
CDR3nt: TGCAGCTCCAGGACGGGCTCCTACAATGAGCAGTTCTTC

j_gene: TRBJ2-3
d_gene: TRBD2
abundance: few
v_gene: TRBV2
CDR3aa: CASGAAGVSTDTQYF
CDR3nt: TGTGCCAGCGGGGCGGCGGGGGTAAGCACAGATACGCAGTATTTT

j_gene: TRBJ2-1
d_gene: TRBD1
abundance: medium-sized
v_gene: TRBV6-2/TRBV6-3
CDR3aa: CASSEQGFNEQFF
CDR3nt: TGTGCCAGCAGCGAACAGGGGTTCAATGAGCAGTTCTTC

j_gene: TRBJ2-1
d_gene: TRBD2
abundance: medium-sized
v_gene: TRBV24-1
CDR3aa: CATSDLQPGTRDEQFF
CDR3nt: TGTGCCACCAGTGATTTGCAGCCTGGGACTAGAGATGAGCAGTTCTTC

j_gene: TRBJ1-2
d_gene: TRBD1
abundance: few
v_gene: TRBV29-1
CDR3aa: CSTTLLDRGTYGYTF
CDR3nt: TGCAGCACTACCCTCCTGGACAGGGGGACCTATGGCTACACCTTC

j_gene: TRBJ1-2
d_gene: TRBD1
abundance: .
v_gene: TRBV7-9
CDR3aa: CASSLEGAGAYGYTF
CDR3nt: TGTGCCAGCAGCTTAGAGGGGGCCGGTGCGTATGGCTACACCTTC

j_gene: TRBJ1-2
d_gene: .
abundance: .
v_gene: TRBV7-6
CDR3aa: CASSLSGASGYTF
CDR3nt: TGTGCCAGCAGCTTATCAGGGGCCAGTGGCTACACCTTC